A single T cell receptor beta chain is shown here with its context. Its antigen remains undetermined. Base qualities are not provided; no much larger clone lies one nucleotide away. This sample was taken from a study of blood T cell repertoires in COVID-19 (dated by TCRdb to 2018 to 2021). Looking at the study overall: Samples covering the acute and convalescent phases of COVID-19 were provided by collaborators in the United States, Italy and Spain. The repertoires were released in a freely available public database meant as a resource for research on the immune response to SARS-CoV-2. Sample metadata almost always included a de-identified subject ID, COVID-19 status, age in years and sex. Where available, HLA class I and class II types were taken from metadata supplied by the sample provider and were not determined by assay-based typing. Samples were obtained from the ongoing ImmuneRACE study (first 160 participants) and from about 1,300 subjects provided by 6 global collaborators. Subjects who had been exposed to COVID-19, were actively infected with it, or had recovered from it provided the deeply sampled blood TCRbeta repertoires that made up the dataset. The material from the prospective study consisted of cDNA or gDNA derived from T cells, B-cell-depleted T cells, or PBMCs. Results and caveats for the whole study, not just this receptor: The quantity of clinical and demographic metadata differed by source and by participant and was supplied without curation.

TCRbeta CDR3 regions were amplified from genomic DNA using the immunoSEQ Assay, a bias-controlled multiplex PCR. On the authors' methods: The number of nucleated cells in each sample was estimated by amplification of reference gene primers within the assay. To quantify the absolute abundance of each unique TCRbeta CDR3 rearrangement, sequence reads were collapsed and filtered. For each sample, productive Simpson clonality was calculated as the square root of Simpson's diversity index across productive rearrangements. In its TCRdb copy, this immuneACCESS table keeps in-frame sequences only and misses some clones. Where compared with another copy, unresolved V genes explain less than half of these, and the others have no known cause. The DNA gave D and trimming, while V, J and clone size come from that table. This sample gives over 90,000 clones in total; roughly 80% of them show up just once. Around 12% of the sample is taken by the ten largest.

V lost 6 bases and J lost 5 bases, and the count of bases not matched to a germline gene is 14. The CDR3, cysteine through phenylalanine, is 15 amino acids long. Only CDR3 DNA remains: 45 bases, in frame from the first base. For CDR1 and CDR2, the germline V gene lists SQVTM and ANQGSEA. Each collaborating institution followed its own protocols to collect whole blood in K2EDTA tubes. Collaborator samples were shipped for TCRbeta analysis as frozen whole blood, isolated PBMCs, or DNA extracted from either sample type. This clonotype was obtained from a human donor in a cohort sampled during active COVID-19. Sequenced: peripheral blood. The rearrangement combines TRBV29-1 with TRBJ2-5, with 8 bases in between that match TRBD1. This receptor carries the CDR3 CSVAQGTGASETQYF. The DNA sequence reads TGCAGCGTGGCACAGGGGACAGGCGCAAGTGAGACCCAGTACTTC.